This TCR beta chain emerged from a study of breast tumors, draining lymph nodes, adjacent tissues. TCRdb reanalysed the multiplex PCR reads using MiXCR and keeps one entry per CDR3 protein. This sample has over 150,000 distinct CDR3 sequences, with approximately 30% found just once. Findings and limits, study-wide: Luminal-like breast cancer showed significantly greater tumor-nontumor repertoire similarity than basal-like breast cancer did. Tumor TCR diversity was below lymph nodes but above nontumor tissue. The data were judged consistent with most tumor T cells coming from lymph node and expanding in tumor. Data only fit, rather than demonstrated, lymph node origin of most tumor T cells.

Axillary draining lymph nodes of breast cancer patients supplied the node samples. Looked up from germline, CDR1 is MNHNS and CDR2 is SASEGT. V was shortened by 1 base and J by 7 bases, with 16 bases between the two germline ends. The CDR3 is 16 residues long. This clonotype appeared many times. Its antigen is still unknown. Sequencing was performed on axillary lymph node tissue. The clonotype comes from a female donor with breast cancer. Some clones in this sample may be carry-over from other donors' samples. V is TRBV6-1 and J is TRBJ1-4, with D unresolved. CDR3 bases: TGTGCCAGCAGTGAAGTTGGAGGGTTCATCAGTGAAAAACTGTTTTTT. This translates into CASSEVGGFISEKLFF.